The 10 T cell receptor beta chains presented below share a single source sample, sequenced in a study of T cells in Graves' hyperthyroidism and ophthalmopathy. TCR beta CDR3 region amplification was performed from RNA transcripts. Carried out on the TCR CDR3, a first-round RT-PCR used the HTBI primer set. TCRdb analysed the multiplex PCR reads with MiXCR anew, one entry per CDR3 protein. The sample holds 310,000 or so distinct CDR3 sequences, 17% seen once. Sequencing input: blood. The receptors were sampled from a woman aged 55-70 years with Graves' ophthalmopathy.

This clonotype was seen many times. The chain is built from TRBV3-1 and TRBJ1-1; perhaps TRBD1 as D (5 bases). Germline values: CDR1 LGHDT, CDR2 YNNKEL (reference sequence). CDR3 size: 16 residues. Deletions cut 2 bases from V and 8 bases from J, with 21 bases between. The CDR3 DNA follows: TGTGCCAGCAGCCAAACGAGTGGAGGGGAAAGGTGGGAAGCTTTCTTT. This codes for CASSQTSGGERWEAFF.

This clonotype was detected many times. The V gene is TRBV7-8, the J gene TRBJ1-6; D unresolved. Trimming removed 5 bases from V and 1 base from J, with 15 bases in between. Germline CDR1 and CDR2: SGHVS and FQNEAQ. The CDR3 length is 17 residues. Written as DNA, the CDR3 is TGTGCCAGCAGCCCTTTTAGGGTTGGGTCCTATAATTCACCCCTCCACTTT. This gives the protein CASSPFRVGSYNSPLHF.

V is TRBV19 and J is TRBJ2-7; TRBD1 aligns across 8 bases. Germline values: CDR1 LNHDA, CDR2 SQIVND (reference sequence). The CDR3 totals 13 residues. V lost 6 bases, J lost 3 bases, and 4 bases stayed unmatched. CDR3 DNA sequence: TGTGCCAGTAGCCCGACAGGGGTCTACGAGCAGTACTTC. It is translated as CASSPTGVYEQYF.

This chain joins TRBV4-3 and TRBJ1-3, with TRBD1 as a possible D gene (5 bases). The CDR3 length is 15 residues. Per germline, CDR1 LGHNA and CDR2 YSLEER. The germline V and J ends were trimmed by 6 bases and 8 bases, with 20 bases remaining between them. The CDR3 DNA reads as TGCGCCAGCAGTCCTATGACAGCCTCGTCGGACACCATATATTTT. Translation gives CASSPMTASSDTIYF.

The rearrangement links TRBV9 to TRBJ2-7, with D possibly called TRBD1 or TRBD2 (5 bases each). The germline V and J ends were trimmed by 3 bases and 7 bases, with 14 bases remaining between them. The CDR3 is made up of 13 amino acids. Germline V gives CDR1 SGDLS, CDR2 YYNGEE. CDR3 coding DNA: TGTGCCAGCAGCGCAACCGGGACCACGGAGCAGTACTTC. Residues: CASSATGTTEQYF.

The chain carries TRBV4-2 and TRBJ2-1; no definite D call. In germline, CDR1 is LGHNA, CDR2 YNFKEQ. V was trimmed by 0 bases and J by 0 bases, leaving 6 bases between them. CDR3 size: 15 residues. CDR3 nucleotide sequence: TGTGCCAGCAGCCAAGATCAGCGCTCCTACAATGAGCAGTTCTTC. It is translated as CASSQDQRSYNEQFF.

This clonotype showed up many times. V gene TRBV30 combines with J gene TRBJ1-5; 8 positions agree with TRBD1. The CDR3 runs to 14 residues. V dropped 2 bases and J dropped 4; count of bases not matched to a gene: 4. The germline V gene has CDR1 GTSNPN and CDR2 SVGIG (reference sequence). The CDR3 is CAWSPGQGNQPQHF. CDR3 DNA sequence: TGTGCCTGGAGTCCTGGACAGGGTAATCAGCCCCAGCATTTT.

The table lists this clonotype with many counts. V and J are TRBV5-1 and TRBJ1-5; tentative D call: TRBD1 (6 bases). The CDR3 runs 15 residues. Between the trimmed V and J ends, which lost 0 bases and 6 bases, there was a span of 13 bases. The germline CDR1 and CDR2 sequences are SGHRS and YFSETQ. CDR3 coding DNA: TGCGCCAGCAGCTTGGATCCAGGGGCTGGTCAGCCCCAGCATTTT. It translates to CASSLDPGAGQPQHF.

The rearrangement uses TRBV20-1 and TRBJ2-7; 15 bases line up with TRBD2. The CDR3 totals 14 residues. Trimming took 3 bases from V and 7 from J; bases not matched to a gene: 4. CDR1 is DFQATT, CDR2 SNEGSKA, per germline (reference sequence). The CDR3: CSARGTSGRWEQYF. DNA of the CDR3: TGCAGTGCTAGGGGGACTAGCGGGAGGTGGGAGCAGTACTTC.

The sample holds a few counts of this clonotype. This chain joins TRBV5-1 and TRBJ1-1; 8 positions match TRBD1. Germline trimming cut 2 bases from V and 2 bases from J; bases unmatched to any gene: 8. This CDR3 has 16 residues. Germline CDR1 SGHRS, CDR2 YFSETQ. CDR3 amino acids: CASSFYTGGVNTEAFF. CDR3 nucleotides: TGCGCCAGCAGCTTTTATACAGGGGGAGTCAACACTGAAGCTTTCTTT.